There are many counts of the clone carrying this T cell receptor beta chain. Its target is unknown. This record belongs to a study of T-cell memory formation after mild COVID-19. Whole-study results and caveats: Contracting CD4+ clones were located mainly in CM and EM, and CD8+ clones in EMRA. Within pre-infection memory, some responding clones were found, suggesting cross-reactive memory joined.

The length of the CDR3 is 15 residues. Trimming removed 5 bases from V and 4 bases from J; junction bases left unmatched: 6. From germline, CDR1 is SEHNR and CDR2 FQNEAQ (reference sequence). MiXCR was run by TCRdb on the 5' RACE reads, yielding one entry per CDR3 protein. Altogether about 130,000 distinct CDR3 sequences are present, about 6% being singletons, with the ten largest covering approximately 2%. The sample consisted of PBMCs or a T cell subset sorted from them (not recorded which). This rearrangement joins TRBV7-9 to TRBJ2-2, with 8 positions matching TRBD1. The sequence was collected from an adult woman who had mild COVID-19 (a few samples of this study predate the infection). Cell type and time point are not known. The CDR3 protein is CASSQGQGPTGELFF. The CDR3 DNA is TGTGCCAGCAGCCAAGGACAGGGACCCACCGGGGAGCTGTTTTTT. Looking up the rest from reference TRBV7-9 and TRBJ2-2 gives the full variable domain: DTGVSQNPRHKITKRGQNVTFRCDPISEHNRLYWYRQTLGQGPEFLTYFQNEAQLEKSRLLSDRFSAERPKGSFSTLEIQRTEQGDSAMYLCASSQGQGPTGELFFGEGSRLTVL.